These 27 T cell receptor beta chains were all obtained from the same sample, sequenced in a study of STAT3 mutations in large granular lymphocyte leukemia. General study points: Every T-cell large granular lymphocyte leukemia patient had at least one immunodominant TCR beta clonotype.

These receptors' antigens are unknown. TCRdb's table, derived via immunoSEQ multiplex PCR, lists solely in-frame clones and lacks some. The sample contains under 15,000 clones, about nine tenths of which appear only once. The sequencing sample was made of peripheral blood mononuclear cells. The receptors here all came from a man aged 40-49 years with T-cell large granular lymphocyte leukemia. Some clones in this sample may be carry-over from other donors' samples.

The DNA of the CDR3 is TGCGCCAGCAGCCAACAGCTCAATGAAAAACTGTTTTTT. This translates into CASSQQLNEKLFF. V usage is TRBV4-1 and J usage is TRBJ1-4, with D unresolved. The CDR3 is 13 amino acids. V was clipped by 2 bases and J by 5 bases, with 6 bases between them. Germline V gene sequence: CDR1 MGHRA, CDR2 YSYEKL.

V gene TRBV18 combines with J gene TRBJ2-5; 9 bases align to TRBD2. V lost 0 bases and J lost 4; bases outside the gene matches: 6. CDR1 is KGHSH and CDR2 is LQKENI in the germline V gene. The CDR3 is 16 residues long. Here the CDR3 reads CASSPPRLAGRETQYF. CDR3 in DNA: TGTGCCAGCTCACCACCCAGGCTAGCGGGGAGAGAGACCCAGTACTTC.

The chain carries TRBV7-9 and TRBJ2-3; TRBD1 matches at 8 bases. The J segment lost 6 bases and the V segment lost 3 bases, leaving 8 bases of the junction unmatched. Germline values: CDR1 SEHNR, CDR2 FQNEAQ (reference sequence). The CDR3 covers 15 residues. The CDR3 nucleotides are TGTGCCAGCAGCTTCGGACAGGGCTCAGCGGATACGCAGTATTTT. This sequence encodes CASSFGQGSADTQYF.

V and J are TRBV6-5 and TRBJ2-7; D not resolved. Germline V lookup: CDR1 MNHEY, CDR2 SVGAGI. Trimming stripped 4 bases from V and 11 bases from J, with 18 bases between. The CDR3 is 13 amino acids. The CDR3 DNA is TGTGCCAGCAGTTTAAGTACCCGGGCCAAGGAGTACTTC. Its protein is CASSLSTRAKEYF.

V and J are TRBV7-6 and TRBJ2-5; D is unclear. The CDR3 loop spans 12 amino acids. With 5 bases removed from V and 6 bases from J, the gap between germline ends came to 10 bases. Germline CDR1 SGHVS, CDR2 FNYEAQ. The CDR3 spells CASSSPQQTQYF. The CDR3 coding sequence is TGTGCCAGCAGCAGCCCGCAACAGACCCAGTACTTC. The variable domain in full, completed from reference TRBV7-6 and TRBJ2-5, reads GAGVSQSPRYKVTKRGQDVALRCDPISGHVSLYWYRQALGQGPEFLTYFNYEAQQDKSGLPNDRFSAERPEGSISTLTIQRTEQRDSAMYRCASSSPQQTQYFGPGTRLLVL.

The DNA for the CDR3 is TGTGCCAGCAGTTCGGTGGTCTCAGATTCACCCCTCCACTTT. This codes for CASSSVVSDSPLHF. The chain joins TRBV28 to TRBJ1-6; D is unresolved. Germline lookup yields CDR1 MDHEN and CDR2 SYDVKM. The CDR3 extends over 14 amino acids. Trimming pared 4 bases from V and 8 bases from J, leaving 12 bases between.

This chain connects TRBV6-1 to TRBJ2-5; 15 bases are a match to TRBD2. This CDR3 is 16 amino acids long. Losses at the gene ends were 4 bases for V and 4 bases for J; bases not matched to a gene: 4. The V gene's germline CDR1 is MNHNS and CDR2 SASEGT. CDR3 residues: CASSGGTSGGIETQYF. CDR3 nucleotide sequence: TGTGCCAGCAGTGGCGGGACTAGCGGGGGGATAGAGACCCAGTACTTC.

V is TRBV4-3 and J is TRBJ1-2, with 7 bases lining up with TRBD1. Per the germline V gene, CDR1 is LGHNA and CDR2 is YSLEER. V lost 1 base and J lost 7; bases outside the gene matches: 3. The CDR3 runs 13 residues. The CDR3 DNA is TGCGCCAGCAGCCAAGGACAGGGTAGTGGCTACACCTTC. Amino acid sequence: CASSQGQGSGYTF.

The chain combines TRBV5-1 with TRBJ1-4; D may be TRBD1 (6 bases). The CDR3 length is 15 residues. V lost 0 bases and J lost 8, with 14 bases in between. Germline assignment: CDR1 SGHRS and CDR2 YFSETQ. The DNA for the CDR3 is TGCGCCAGCAGCTTGGGAGCAGGGGTCGGGGAAAAACTGTTTTTT. This sequence encodes CASSLGAGVGEKLFF.

The chain is built from TRBV27 and TRBJ2-1; D may correspond to TRBD1 or TRBD2 (5 bases each). With 5 bases removed from V and 6 bases from J, the gap between germline ends came to 17 bases. The CDR3 totals 15 residues. Germline V gene lookup returns CDR1 MNHEY and CDR2 SMNVEV (reference sequence). DNA of the CDR3: TGTGCCAGCAGTCCCCCGGGGCCCTCCCCCAATGAGCAGTTCTTC. Its protein is CASSPPGPSPNEQFF.

This rearrangement joins TRBV6-5 to TRBJ2-1; D is possibly TRBD2 (5 bases). CDR1 is MNHEY, CDR2 SVGAGI, per germline. The CDR3 has 13 amino acids. Trimming left V 6 bases short and J 13 bases short, with 19 bases between. CDR3 sequence reads: CASRSLQLGVQFF. The CDR3 DNA follows: TGTGCCAGCAGATCCCTACAATTGGGAGTTCAGTTCTTC.

The CDR3: CASSLSSYGYTF. The CDR3 DNA follows: TGTGCCAGCAGCTTATCCAGCTATGGCTACACCTTC. The genes are TRBV7-2 and TRBJ1-2; D gene unclear. Trimming took 2 bases from V and 4 from J, leaving 5 bases between them. The CDR3 length is 12 residues. CDR1 is SGHTA and CDR2 is FQGNSA in the germline V gene.

The chain carries TRBV10-3 and TRBJ2-7; D is unresolved. V dropped 4 bases and J dropped 1 base, with 5 bases sitting between them. Germline CDR1 is ENHRY and CDR2 is SYGVKD. The CDR3 consists of 12 residues. The CDR3 is CAISGSSYEQYF. In nucleotides, the CDR3 is TGTGCCATCAGTGGTTCGTCCTACGAGCAGTACTTC.

This chain uses TRBV2 with TRBJ2-6, with D possibly matching TRBD2 (5 bases). The CDR3 is made up of 15 amino acids. V was trimmed by 8 bases and J by 0 bases, leaving 11 bases between them. Germline values: CDR1 SNHLY, CDR2 FYNNEI. This chain's CDR3 is CASERKASGANVLTF. DNA for the CDR3: TGTGCCAGCGAGCGGAAGGCCTCTGGGGCCAACGTCCTGACTTTC.

This chain connects TRBV19 to TRBJ2-7; 7 bases agree with TRBD1. The CDR3 length is 14 residues. The germline V gene has CDR1 LNHDA and CDR2 SQIVND (reference sequence). Trimming removed 4 bases from V and 1 base from J; junction bases left unmatched: 4. DNA of the CDR3: TGTGCCAGTAGTACCCCAGGGGGTTCCTACGAGCAGTACTTC. Translated, it gives CASSTPGGSYEQYF.

The chain couples TRBV30 to TRBJ1-6, with D maybe TRBD1 (6 bases). The germline CDR1 and CDR2 sequences are GTSNPN and SVGIG (reference sequence). V was trimmed by 4 bases and J by 7 bases, leaving 14 bases between them. CDR3 length: 14 amino acids. The DNA of the CDR3 is TGTGCCTGGAAACCTGGGGGCTGGAATTCACCCCTCCACTTT. Translation gives CAWKPGGWNSPLHF.

The chain couples TRBV18 to TRBJ1-4; 8 bases line up with TRBD1. The CDR3 covers 14 residues. The J segment lost 8 bases and the V segment lost 3 bases, leaving 5 bases of the junction unmatched. Germline V CDR1 and CDR2: KGHSH, LQKENI. CDR3 nucleotide sequence: TGTGCCAGCTCACCGGGGACAGGCCAAGAAAAACTGTTTTTT. Translated: CASSPGTGQEKLFF. The full variable domain, its missing parts supplied by reference TRBV18 and TRBJ1-4, is NAGVMQNPRHLVRRRGQEARLRCSPMKGHSHVYWYRQLPEEGLKFMVYLQKENIIDESGMPKERFSAEFPKEGPSILRIQQVVRGDSAAYFCASSPGTGQEKLFFGSGTQLSVL.

V is TRBV5-6 and J is TRBJ1-2, with D possibly being TRBD1 (5 bases). CDR3 length: 15 residues. V was pared by 3 bases and J by 2 bases, with 14 bases between. CDR1 and CDR2 from the germline V gene are SGHDT and YYEEEE. The CDR3 protein is CASSWGVVYNYGYTF. The CDR3 DNA follows: TGTGCCAGCAGCTGGGGGGTTGTTTACAACTATGGCTACACCTTC. Based on the CDR3 plus reference TRBV5-6 and TRBJ1-2, the full variable domain is DAGVTQSPTHLIKTRGQQVTLRCSPKSGHDTVSWYQQALGQGPQFIFQYYEEEERQRGNFPDRFSGHQFPNYSSELNVNALLLGDSALYLCASSWGVVYNYGYTFGSGTRLTVV.

The V and J genes are TRBV9 and TRBJ2-1; 9 bases are a match to TRBD1. With 3 bases clipped from V and 10 bases from J, the junction kept 8 bases outside the gene matches. The V gene's germline CDR1 is SGDLS and CDR2 YYNGEE. The CDR3 length is 14 residues. The CDR3 bases are TGTGCCAGCAGCGCCTCCGGGACAGGGCGAGAGCAGTTCTTC. This sequence encodes CASSASGTGREQFF.

The rearrangement uses TRBV30 and TRBJ2-2; 15 nucleotides align to TRBD2. Germline CDR1 and CDR2: GTSNPN and SVGIG (reference sequence). J gave up 3 bases and V 5 bases, and 7 bases lay outside the gene matches. The CDR3 consists of 17 residues. The CDR3 spells CAWDDGLAGGDTGELFF. The CDR3 DNA reads as TGTGCCTGGGACGACGGACTAGCGGGGGGGGACACCGGGGAGCTGTTTTTT.

V gene TRBV7-9 combines with J gene TRBJ2-6; weak D call: TRBD1 (5 bases). The CDR3 consists of 15 residues. Trimming shortened V by 2 bases and J by 4 bases, and 9 bases separated the two germline ends. Germline-derived CDR1 and CDR2 are SEHNR and FQNEAQ (reference sequence). The CDR3 DNA sequence: TGTGCCAGCAGCTTACCTGGGGCCGGGGCCAACGTCCTGACTTTC. It codes for CASSLPGAGANVLTF.

This clone was seen a handful of times. The rearrangement joins TRBV29-1 to TRBJ2-7; TRBD1 matches at 8 bases. V lost 3 bases to trimming and J lost 2 bases; unmatched junction nucleotides: 9. Germline values: CDR1 SQVTM, CDR2 ANQGSEA. The CDR3 is made up of 15 amino acids. The CDR3 nucleotides read TGCAGCGTTGAGCTAGGGGACAGGACAACCTACGAGCAGTACTTC. The encoded protein is CSVELGDRTTYEQYF.

This clone has just a few counts. The chain has TRBV6-1 and TRBJ1-2; TRBD1 agrees at 7 bases. The germline V gene encodes CDR1 MNHNS and CDR2 SASEGT. This CDR3 contains 15 residues. V gave up 3 bases and J gave up 4 bases; unmatched junction bases: 8. CDR3 coding DNA: TGTGCCAGCAGTGATGGGACAGTACCCGGCTATGGCTACACCTTC. Amino acids: CASSDGTVPGYGYTF.

The V and J genes are TRBV5-1 and TRBJ2-1, with 14 bases matching TRBD2. V shed 4 bases, J shed 4 bases, and the junction held 4 bases outside the gene matches. Germline V gene data show CDR1 as SGHRS and CDR2 as YFSETQ. This CDR3 has 16 residues. CDR3 nucleotide sequence: TGCGCCAGCAGCACGGGACTAGCGGGGGTTTACAATGAGCAGTTCTTC. It specifies CASSTGLAGVYNEQFF.

The chain carries TRBV9 and TRBJ2-2; D remains ambiguous. V was shortened by 4 bases and J by 7 bases, with 8 bases between the two germline ends. The CDR3 spans 12 residues. CDR1 and CDR2 from the germline V gene are SGDLS and YYNGEE. The CDR3 DNA sequence: TGTGCCAGCAGCAAATCCGGCGGGGAGCTGTTTTTT. This gives the protein CASSKSGGELFF.

This chain uses TRBV9 with TRBJ2-5, with D perhaps TRBD1 (6 bases). Germline CDR1 and CDR2: SGDLS and YYNGEE. V lost 0 bases and J 2 bases, leaving 14 bases between the germline ends. The CDR3 has 16 amino acids. CDR3 amino acids: CASSVGPMGQQETQYF. The CDR3 bases are TGTGCCAGCAGCGTAGGTCCCATGGGACAACAAGAGACCCAGTACTTC.

The chain has TRBV10-2 and TRBJ2-1; 12 bases align to TRBD2. The length of the CDR3 is 15 residues. Trimming removed 6 bases from V and 4 bases from J; junction bases left unmatched: 4. Germline loops: CDR1 WSHSY, CDR2 SAAADI. CDR3 bases: TGCGCCAGCAGCGATCTAGCGGGGGGGTACAATGAGCAGTTCTTC. It translates to CASSDLAGGYNEQFF.